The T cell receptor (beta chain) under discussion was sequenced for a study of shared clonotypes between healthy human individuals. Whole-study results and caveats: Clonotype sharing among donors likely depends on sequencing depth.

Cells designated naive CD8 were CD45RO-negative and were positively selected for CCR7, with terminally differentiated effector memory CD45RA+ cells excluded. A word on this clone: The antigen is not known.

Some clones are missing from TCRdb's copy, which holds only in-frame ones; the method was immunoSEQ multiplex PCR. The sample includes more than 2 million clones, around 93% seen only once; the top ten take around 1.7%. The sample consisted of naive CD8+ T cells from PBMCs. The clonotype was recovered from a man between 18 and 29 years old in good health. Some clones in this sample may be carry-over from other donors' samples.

CDR3 in amino acids: CASSLVGRTEAFF. The DNA for the CDR3 is TGTGCCAGCAGCTTAGTTGGGCGCACTGAAGCTTTCTTT. The rearrangement joins TRBV13 to TRBJ1-1, with D uncertain. The germline V gene encodes CDR1 PRHDT and CDR2 FYEKMQ (reference sequence). CDR3 length: 13 residues. Between the trimmed V and J ends, which lost 1 base and 4 bases, there was a span of 7 bases.